The clone carrying this T cell receptor (beta chain) was counted a single time. Its cognate antigen is unknown. It was CD45RO-negative cells, positively selected for CCR7, that made up naive CD8 cells, with terminally differentiated effector memory CD45RA+ cells excluded. Adults of Caucasian background living in Nashville, Tennessee made up all donors. The sample belongs to a study of shared clonotypes between healthy human individuals. This CDR3 is 14 amino acids long. Germline CDR1 and CDR2: MNHNS and SASEGT. Trimming at V came to 6 bases and at J to 5 bases, leaving 9 bases not matched to a gene. Every subset had its genomic DNA shared out evenly among several immunoSEQ plates. Profiling relied on immunoSEQ multiplex PCR, and the TCRdb table lists in-frame clones only, not all of them. Of around 600,000 clones listed, roughly 95% were seen once; the top ten hold approximately 0.12%. General study points: In this cohort, only blood was sampled, and tissue repertoires likely differ.

Specimen: naive CD8+ T cells sorted from blood. The source is a woman in her twenties or thirties in good health. The V call is TRBV6-1, the J call TRBJ1-1, with TRBD1 matching 7 bases. CDR3 nucleotide sequence: TGTGCCAGCAGCCACCACAGGGGCGGGACTGAAGCTTTCTTT. It yields the protein CASSHHRGGTEAFF.